The 21 T cell receptor beta chains presented below share a single source sample, sequenced in a study of T cell responses to AZD1222 COVID-19 vaccine. Assay: immunoSEQ multiplex PCR; the TCRdb copy retains only in-frame clones and omits some. Among around 180,000 clones listed, 87% were seen once. The input for sequencing was peripheral blood, taken on day 0 of AZD1222 vaccination. These receptors originate from an adult in good health.

This rearrangement joins TRBV7-2 to TRBJ2-7; D remains ambiguous. The CDR3 consists of 13 residues. Germline V gives CDR1 SGHTA, CDR2 FQGNSA. The V end lost 0 bases, the J end lost 3 bases, and 6 bases lay between the germline ends. CDR3 region: CASSLADGYEQYF. In nucleotides, the CDR3 is TGTGCCAGCAGCTTAGCGGACGGCTACGAGCAGTACTTC.

This rearrangement joins TRBV5-1 to TRBJ2-1, with 13 bases aligning to TRBD2. The J segment lost 9 bases and the V segment lost 3 bases, leaving 9 bases of the junction unmatched. Germline lookup yields CDR1 SGHRS and CDR2 YFSETQ. The CDR3 extends over 16 amino acids. The CDR3 coding sequence is TGCGCCAGCAGCTACCGGACTAGCGGGAGTAACACTGAGCAGTTCTTC. Residues: CASSYRTSGSNTEQFF. The full variable domain, with the rest looked up from reference TRBV5-1 and TRBJ2-1, is KAGVTQTPRYLIKTRGQQVTLSCSPISGHRSVSWYQQTPGQGLQFLFEYFSETQRNKGNFPGRFSGRQFSNSRSEMNVSTLELGDSALYLCASSYRTSGSNTEQFFGPGTRLTVL.

This chain links TRBV6-5 with TRBJ1-2; D gene unclear. The CDR3 extends over 14 amino acids. V shed 3 bases and J shed 4 bases, with 12 bases lying between them. From germline, CDR1 is MNHEY and CDR2 SVGAGI. The CDR3 nucleotides read TGTGCCAGCAGTTATCGAGAGGGTATCTATGGCTACACCTTC. Translation: CASSYREGIYGYTF.

This chain joins TRBV27 and TRBJ2-2, with D perhaps matching TRBD1 (5 bases). CDR1 is MNHEY and CDR2 is SMNVEV in the germline V gene (reference sequence). The CDR3 extends over 15 amino acids. V was trimmed by 5 bases and J by 2 bases, leaving 12 bases between them. The CDR3 nucleotides read TGTGCCAGCAGTCCCCGACAGATAAACACCGGGGAGCTGTTTTTT. Its protein is CASSPRQINTGELFF.

The chain uses TRBV15 and TRBJ1-1; TRBD1 aligns across 7 bases. This CDR3 is built from 13 residues. The J segment lost 11 bases and the V segment lost 2 bases, leaving 8 bases of the junction unmatched. The V gene's germline CDR1 is LNHNV and CDR2 YYDKDF (reference sequence). Written as DNA, the CDR3 is TGTGCCACCAGCAGACGACAGGGCCGCCCCGCTTTCTTT. Translating it yields CATSRRQGRPAFF. Combining the CDR3 with reference TRBV15 and TRBJ1-1 gives the whole variable domain DAMVIQNPRYQVTQFGKPVTLSCSQTLNHNVMYWYQQKSSQAPKLLFHYYDKDFNNEADTPDNFQSRRPNTSFCFLDIRSPGLGDTAMYLCATSRRQGRPAFFGQGTRLTVV.

The rearrangement links TRBV3-1 (or the pseudogene TRBV3-2) to TRBJ2-3, with D perhaps given as TRBD1 or TRBD2 (5 bases each). The germline gives CDR1 LGHDT, CDR2 YNNKEL (reference sequence). This CDR3 spans 13 amino acids. Trimming shortened V by 3 bases and J by 10 bases, and 14 bases separated the two germline ends. CDR3 sequence reads: CASSQDLMGAQYF. CDR3 DNA sequence: TGTGCCAGCAGCCAGGACCTGATGGGGGCGCAGTATTTT.

This chain connects TRBV3-1 (or the pseudogene TRBV3-2) to TRBJ1-6; TRBD1 is a possible D gene (5 bases). The CDR3 is made up of 14 amino acids. Germline V gene sequence: CDR1 LGHDT, CDR2 YNNKEL (reference sequence). V dropped 2 bases and J dropped 5 bases, with 7 bases sitting between them. The DNA of the CDR3 is TGTGCCAGCAGCCAAAGACAGAATAATTCACCCCTCCACTTT. It translates to CASSQRQNNSPLHF.

In DNA form, the CDR3 reads TGTGCCAGCAGCGTAGGAGTGGGAAATGAGCAGTTCTTC. Translated, it gives CASSVGVGNEQFF. The rearrangement joins TRBV9 to TRBJ2-1; D uncertain. The V end lost 0 bases, the J end lost 7 bases, and 8 bases lay between the germline ends. Germline V gene data show CDR1 as SGDLS and CDR2 as YYNGEE. The CDR3 spans 13 residues.

This chain's CDR3 is CASSLTLPGTSGRPISTDTQYF. The CDR3 DNA is TGTGCCAGCAGCTTAACGCTTCCCGGGACTAGCGGGAGGCCGATTAGCACAGATACGCAGTATTTT. The chain couples TRBV7-3 to TRBJ2-3; TRBD2 matches at 15 bases. J was trimmed by 0 bases and V by 0 bases; bases with no gene match: 13. Germline V gene sequence: CDR1 SGHTA, CDR2 FQGTGA. The CDR3 runs 22 residues.

The genes are TRBV7-2 and TRBJ1-1, with TRBD1 as a possible D gene (6 bases). The CDR3 is 16 amino acids. Trimming took off 1 base at V and 4 bases at J, with 16 bases between the two ends. Looked up from germline, CDR1 is SGHTA and CDR2 is FQGNSA. CDR3 residues: CASSLGAGAWGTEAFF. The CDR3 nucleotides read TGTGCCAGCAGCTTAGGGGCAGGGGCGTGGGGCACTGAAGCTTTCTTT.

In its sample, this clone was seen a few times. CDR3 residues: CAWTLGLSYEQYF. Written as DNA, the CDR3 is TGTGCCTGGACCCTCGGGCTTTCCTACGAGCAGTACTTC. This chain uses TRBV30 with TRBJ2-7; no clear D gene. The CDR3 runs 13 residues. Germline CDR1 is GTSNPN and CDR2 is SVGIG (reference sequence). V was trimmed by 4 bases and J by 1 base, leaving 11 bases between them.

The chain is built from TRBV6-5 and TRBJ2-1; D perhaps matches TRBD2 (6 bases). This CDR3 comprises 14 residues. Looked up from germline, CDR1 is MNHEY and CDR2 is SVGAGI. Trimming removed 7 bases from V and 3 bases from J, with 13 bases in between. CDR3 nucleotides: TGTGCCAGCAAGGAAGGGCGGGACTACAATGAGCAGTTCTTC. As protein: CASKEGRDYNEQFF.

This chain links TRBV9 with TRBJ1-1; 8 nucleotides agree with TRBD1. The CDR3 runs to 15 residues. V shed 3 bases and J 3 bases; nucleotides not matched to a gene: 7. Germline V gene sequence: CDR1 SGDLS, CDR2 YYNGEE. Here the CDR3 reads CASSGPQGAHTEAFF. In DNA, the CDR3 is TGTGCCAGCAGCGGACCTCAGGGGGCGCACACTGAAGCTTTCTTT.

The chain joins TRBV27 to TRBJ2-7; TRBD1 aligns across 9 bases. V was clipped by 7 bases and J by 5 bases; unmatched bases: 12. Germline V gene sequence: CDR1 MNHEY, CDR2 SMNVEV (reference sequence). The CDR3 extends over 15 amino acids. The CDR3 spells CASKNSGTGKNEQYF. Here the CDR3 DNA reads TGTGCCAGCAAAAATAGTGGGACAGGGAAGAACGAGCAGTACTTC.

This chain links TRBV20-1 with TRBJ2-7; TRBD1 matches 9 bases. V lost 3 bases, J lost 3 bases, and 9 bases stayed unmatched. Germline V gene data show CDR1 as DFQATT and CDR2 as SNEGSKA (reference sequence). This CDR3 has 15 residues. CDR3 residues: CSASPWSGQGYEQYF. The DNA for the CDR3 is TGCAGTGCTAGTCCCTGGTCGGGACAGGGCTACGAGCAGTACTTC.

The chain has TRBV27 and TRBJ2-7; TRBD2 is a possible D gene (6 bases). Trimming left V 6 bases short and J 1 base short, with 31 bases between. CDR3 size: 20 residues. Per the germline V gene, CDR1 is MNHEY and CDR2 is SMNVEV (reference sequence). CDR3 amino acids: CASRTTDPGRHLGYSYEQYF. CDR3 nucleotide sequence: TGTGCCAGCAGAACGACCGACCCGGGGAGGCACTTGGGATATTCCTACGAGCAGTACTTC.

The chain is built from TRBV27 and TRBJ1-6, with TRBD1 as a possible D gene (5 bases). CDR1 and CDR2 from the germline V gene are MNHEY and SMNVEV (reference sequence). The V end was cut by 3 bases, the J end by 11 bases, with 17 bases between. The CDR3 contains 15 residues. The CDR3 spells CASSLGGILRTPLHF. The CDR3 DNA is TGTGCCAGCAGTTTGGGGGGGATCCTAAGGACACCCCTCCACTTT.

The CDR3 nucleotides are TGCAGCGTTCGATGGGACGGGAATCAGCCCCAGCATTTT. It codes for CSVRWDGNQPQHF. The chain employs TRBV29-1 and TRBJ1-5; D may be TRBD1 (5 bases). The germline CDR1 and CDR2 sequences are SQVTM and ANQGSEA. CDR3 length: 13 amino acids. Trimming pared 5 bases from V and 4 bases from J, leaving 12 bases between.

V usage is TRBV5-1 and J usage is TRBJ2-1, with TRBD2 matching 9 bases. This CDR3 comprises 15 residues. V shed 4 bases, J shed 3 bases, and the junction held 5 bases outside the gene matches. Looked up from germline, CDR1 is SGHRS and CDR2 is YFSETQ. The CDR3 region has the DNA TGCGCCAGCAGCCTACTGACTAGCGGCTACAATGAGCAGTTCTTC. It encodes CASSLLTSGYNEQFF.

V is TRBV27 and J is TRBJ2-7; weak D call: TRBD2 (5 bases). CDR3 size: 15 residues. CDR1 is MNHEY, CDR2 SMNVEV, per germline (reference sequence). The V end lost 6 bases, the J end lost 0 bases, and 15 bases lay between the germline ends. CDR3 region: CASSPSGGGSYEQYF. DNA for the CDR3: TGTGCCAGCAGCCCTTCGGGCGGAGGCTCCTACGAGCAGTACTTC.

This chain links TRBV19 with TRBJ1-1; D is uncertain. The CDR3 loop spans 13 amino acids. Trimming pared 3 bases from V and 4 bases from J, leaving 9 bases between. CDR1 and CDR2 from the germline V gene are LNHDA and SQIVND (reference sequence). CDR3 residues: CASSIGGFTEAFF. The CDR3 nucleotides are TGTGCCAGTAGTATCGGAGGGTTCACTGAAGCTTTCTTT.